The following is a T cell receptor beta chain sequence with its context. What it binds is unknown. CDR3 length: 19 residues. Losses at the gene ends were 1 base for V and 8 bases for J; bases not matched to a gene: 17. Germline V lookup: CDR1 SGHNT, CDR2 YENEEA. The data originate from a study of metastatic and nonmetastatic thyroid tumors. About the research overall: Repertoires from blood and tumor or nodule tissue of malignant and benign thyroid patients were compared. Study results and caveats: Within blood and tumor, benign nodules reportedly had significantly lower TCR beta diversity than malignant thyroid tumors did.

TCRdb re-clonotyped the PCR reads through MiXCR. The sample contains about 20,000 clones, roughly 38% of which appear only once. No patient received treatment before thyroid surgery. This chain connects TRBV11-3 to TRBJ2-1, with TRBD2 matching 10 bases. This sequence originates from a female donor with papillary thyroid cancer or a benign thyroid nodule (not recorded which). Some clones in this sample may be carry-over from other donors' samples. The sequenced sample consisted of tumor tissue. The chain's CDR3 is CASSLALGLAGVSEDEQFF. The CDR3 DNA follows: TGTGCCAGCAGCTTAGCTCTGGGCCTAGCGGGAGTCAGTGAGGATGAGCAGTTCTTC.